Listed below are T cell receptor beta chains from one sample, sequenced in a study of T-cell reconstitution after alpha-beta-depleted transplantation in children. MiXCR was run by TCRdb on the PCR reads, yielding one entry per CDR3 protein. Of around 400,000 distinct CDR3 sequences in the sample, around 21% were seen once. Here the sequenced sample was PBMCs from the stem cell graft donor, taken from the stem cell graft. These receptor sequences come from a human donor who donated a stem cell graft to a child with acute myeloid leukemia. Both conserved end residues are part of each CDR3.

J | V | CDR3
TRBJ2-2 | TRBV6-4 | CASIPLGKDGELFF
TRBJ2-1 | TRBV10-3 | CAISESVREVYNEQFF
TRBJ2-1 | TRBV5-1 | CASSLDRGNEQFF
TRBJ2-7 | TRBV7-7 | CASSLGRPTKDRQYF
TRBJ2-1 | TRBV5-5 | CASSLSRLAGGGEQFF
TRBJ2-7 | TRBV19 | CASRRLKSSYEQYF
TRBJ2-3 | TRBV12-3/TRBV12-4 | CASSGVTADTQYF
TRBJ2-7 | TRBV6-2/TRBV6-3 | CATSGLAGRSSYERYF
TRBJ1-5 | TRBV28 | CASSSPGQARQPQHF
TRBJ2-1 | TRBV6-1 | CACLGALYNEQFF
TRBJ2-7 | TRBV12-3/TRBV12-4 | CASSLNTDYEQYF
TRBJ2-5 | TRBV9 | CASSSRPEETQYF
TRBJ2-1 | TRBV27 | CASSPTAVQPQFF
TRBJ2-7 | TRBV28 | CASSTRRLAGAYEQYF
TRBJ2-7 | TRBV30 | CAWSFRTGRTYEQYF
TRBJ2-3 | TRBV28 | CASKGGRAADTQYF
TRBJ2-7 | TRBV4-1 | CASSQARTGYEQYF
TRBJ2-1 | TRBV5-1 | CASSLRAEQFF
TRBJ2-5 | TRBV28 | CASSSRDRGRGVQETQYF
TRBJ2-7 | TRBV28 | CASNEPRTGNYEQYF
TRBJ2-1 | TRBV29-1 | CSVGATGGYNEQFF
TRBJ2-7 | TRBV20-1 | CSARDRRHSLEQYF
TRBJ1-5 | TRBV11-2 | CASSLTSWQPKINQPQHF
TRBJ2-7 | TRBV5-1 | CASSFSEGQGPYEQYF
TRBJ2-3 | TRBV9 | CASSRSGTSTDTQYF
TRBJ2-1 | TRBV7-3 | CASSLMGPSYNEQFF
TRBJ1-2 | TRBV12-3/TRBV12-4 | CASSLDGGAGYTF
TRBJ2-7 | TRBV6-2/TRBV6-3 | CASSPRGPDEQYF
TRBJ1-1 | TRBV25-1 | CASSEYVRGSEAFF
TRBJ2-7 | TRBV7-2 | CASSIHRAGTARNEQYF
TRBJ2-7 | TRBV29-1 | CSVQGSSYEQYF
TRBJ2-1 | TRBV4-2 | CASSQEVGSSYNEQFF
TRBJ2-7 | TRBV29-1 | CSVEDDRSLGYEQYF
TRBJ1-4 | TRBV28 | CASSWTTPGVELFF
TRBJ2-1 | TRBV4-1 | CASSQDWAVLGEGRNEQFF
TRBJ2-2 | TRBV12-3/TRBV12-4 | CASRPAHPGELFF